The 27 T cell receptor beta chains in this list originate from one sample, sequenced in a study of blood T cell repertoires in COVID-19. Here immunoSEQ multiplex PCR was the method, and the copy in TCRdb shows in-frame clones only, minus some. The sample lists about 66,000 clones, 82% occurring once. The sample consisted of peripheral blood. The receptor set was obtained from a man aged 55-75 years with acute or convalescent COVID-19.

This clone was recorded a few times. The J gene is TRBJ1-3, the V gene TRBV6-5; tentative D call: TRBD1 (6 bases). The CDR3 is made up of 14 amino acids. V was clipped by 6 bases and J by 3 bases, with 12 bases between them. Looked up from germline, CDR1 is MNHEY and CDR2 is SVGAGI. This chain's CDR3 is CASRRTVGGNTIYF. CDR3 coding DNA: TGTGCCAGCAGGAGGACAGTCGGTGGAAACACCATATATTTT.

V and J are TRBV6-5 and TRBJ2-5, with a possible D match to TRBD2 (5 bases). The CDR3 totals 14 residues. Germline V lookup: CDR1 MNHEY, CDR2 SVGAGI. Trimming shortened V by 6 bases and J by 2 bases, and 13 bases separated the two germline ends. The chain's CDR3 is CASRTPSGQETQYF. The CDR3 nucleotides are TGTGCCAGCAGGACTCCGTCGGGACAAGAGACCCAGTACTTC.

This chain links TRBV19 with TRBJ1-1, with D perhaps matching TRBD1 (5 bases). The V end was cut by 8 bases, the J end by 0 bases, with 19 bases between. Per germline, CDR1 LNHDA and CDR2 SQIVND (reference sequence). This CDR3 has 16 residues. CDR3 in amino acids: CASHNQRGFLNTEAFF. Here the CDR3 DNA reads TGTGCCAGTCATAATCAACGGGGGTTTTTGAACACTGAAGCTTTCTTT.

The chain has TRBV6-5 and TRBJ1-1; TRBD1 matches 8 bases. CDR1 is MNHEY and CDR2 is SVGAGI in the germline V gene. This CDR3 contains 13 residues. J gave up 7 bases and V 11 bases, and 12 bases lay outside the gene matches. CDR3: CAVQLPGTGEAFF. The DNA of the CDR3 is TGTGCCGTCCAGTTACCTGGGACAGGTGAAGCTTTCTTT.

The chain employs TRBV11-2 and TRBJ2-4; D possibly corresponds to TRBD1 (6 bases). V was cut by 4 bases and J by 7 bases, with 14 bases left in between. CDR3 length equals 14 residues. Germline V gene lookup returns CDR1 SGHAT and CDR2 FQNNGV. The CDR3 reads CASSSGQRANIQYF. The DNA for the CDR3 is TGTGCCAGCAGCTCCGGACAGAGGGCGAACATTCAGTACTTC.

The chain combines TRBV5-5 with TRBJ2-5; 8 nucleotides align to TRBD2. The trim removed 4 bases at V and 2 bases at J, leaving 1 base unmatched. This CDR3 has 13 amino acids. Germline V gives CDR1 SGHKS, CDR2 YYEKEE (reference sequence). The CDR3 nucleotides read TGTGCCAGCAGCACTAGCGGACAAGAGACCCAGTACTTC. Amino acid sequence: CASSTSGQETQYF. The whole variable domain, remainder taken from reference TRBV5-5 and TRBJ2-5, is DAGVTQSPTHLIKTRGQQVTLRCSPISGHKSVSWYQQVLGQGPQFIFQYYEKEERGRGNFPDRFSARQFPNYSSELNVNALLLGDSALYLCASSTSGQETQYFGPGTRLLVL.

The V gene is TRBV11-2, the J gene TRBJ2-3, with 10 bases fitting TRBD2. The V and J ends lost 5 bases and 4 bases, in that order; junction bases with no gene match: 15. Germline CDR1 SGHAT, CDR2 FQNNGV. This CDR3 spans 18 amino acids. The CDR3 sequence: CASSGGSQRGGVPDTQYF. The CDR3, as DNA: TGTGCCAGCAGCGGCGGCTCGCAGCGGGGGGGGGTCCCAGATACGCAGTATTTT.

The rearrangement links TRBV11-3 to TRBJ1-2; 7 nucleotides match TRBD1. J was trimmed by 5 bases and V by 4 bases; bases with no gene match: 19. This CDR3 spans 18 amino acids. The V gene's germline CDR1 is SGHNT and CDR2 YENEEA. The CDR3 DNA follows: TGTGCCAGCAGCTCGGACTACAGGGGCTCAGCCGCTCGGTATGGCTACACCTTC. It is translated as CASSSDYRGSAARYGYTF.

This clone was counted a single time. The chain links TRBV7-2 to TRBJ1-2; 8 nucleotides match TRBD1. Germline V lookup: CDR1 SGHTA, CDR2 FQGNSA. The V gene end was trimmed by 4 bases and the J gene end by 8 bases; junction bases not matched to a gene: 9. The CDR3 runs 14 residues. The CDR3 bases are TGTGCCAGCAGCTCCGGAGCAGGGGGCGCGGGCTACACCTTC. Amino acid sequence: CASSSGAGGAGYTF.

J is TRBJ2-2 and V is TRBV18; TRBD2 might be the D (5 bases). Trimming shortened V by 0 bases and J by 3 bases, and 14 bases separated the two germline ends. Germline-derived CDR1 and CDR2 are KGHSH and LQKENI. The CDR3 runs 17 residues. The CDR3 is CASSPPIGGEHTGELFF. The CDR3 bases are TGTGCCAGCTCACCACCGATAGGAGGAGAGCACACCGGGGAGCTGTTTTTT. Combining the CDR3 with reference TRBV18 and TRBJ2-2 gives the whole variable domain NAGVMQNPRHLVRRRGQEARLRCSPMKGHSHVYWYRQLPEEGLKFMVYLQKENIIDESGMPKERFSAEFPKEGPSILRIQQVVRGDSAAYFCASSPPIGGEHTGELFFGEGSRLTVL.

V and J are TRBV2 and TRBJ1-2, with a tentative D call TRBD1 (5 bases). Per germline, CDR1 SNHLY and CDR2 FYNNEI. Trimming stripped 2 bases from V and 5 bases from J, with 9 bases between. CDR3 size: 13 residues. The CDR3, as DNA: TGTGCCAGCAGTGAAAGGTCAGGGTATGGCTACACCTTC. This codes for CASSERSGYGYTF.

In this sample, this clone turned up a few times. The chain is built from TRBV4-1 and TRBJ1-4, with D maybe TRBD1 (6 bases). Trimming left V 5 bases short and J 8 bases short, with 18 bases between. Germline assignment: CDR1 MGHRA and CDR2 YSYEKL. The CDR3 has 15 residues. The CDR3, as DNA: TGCGCCAGCAGCTGGACTGGGGGGGCAGGGGAAAAACTGTTTTTT. Protein sequence: CASSWTGGAGEKLFF.

In this sample, this clone turned up once. The chain couples TRBV30 to TRBJ1-3; 7 bases fit TRBD1. V shed 4 bases, J shed 0 bases, and the junction held 6 bases outside the gene matches. Germline V gene sequence: CDR1 GTSNPN, CDR2 SVGIG (reference sequence). This CDR3 is 15 amino acids long. This CDR3 is CAWIWTGLSGNTIYF. CDR3 bases: TGTGCCTGGATCTGGACAGGACTCTCTGGAAACACCATATATTTT.

The sample holds many counts of this clone. The V call is TRBV7-9, the J call TRBJ1-1, with 11 bases matching TRBD1. The V segment lost 5 bases and the J segment 12 bases; nucleotides outside the gene matches: 11. CDR1 SEHNR and CDR2 FQNEAQ come from the germline V gene (reference sequence). This CDR3 is built from 14 residues. CDR3 sequence (DNA): TGTGCCAGCAGCACCCGGACAGGGGGCGAGAAAACTTTCTTT. Its translation: CASSTRTGGEKTFF.

V and J are TRBV25-1 and TRBJ1-4; 8 positions agree with TRBD1. CDR3 size: 15 residues. After removal of 7 bases from V and 5 bases from J, the junction contained 9 bases not matched to a gene. Germline V gene data show CDR1 as MGHDK and CDR2 as SYGVNS. The CDR3, as DNA: TGTGCCAGCAACCCCGGGACAGGACCCAATGAAAAACTGTTTTTT. It encodes CASNPGTGPNEKLFF.

V usage is TRBV7-2 and J usage is TRBJ1-4, with D tentatively TRBD1 (6 bases). Germline V gives CDR1 SGHTA, CDR2 FQGNSA. This CDR3 has 14 residues. Trimming pared 5 bases from V and 11 bases from J, leaving 18 bases between. The CDR3 nucleotides are TGTGCCAGCAGCGGTAAGGGGGACGCCGCCAAACTGTTTTTT. Its translation: CASSGKGDAAKLFF. The full variable domain, with the rest looked up from reference TRBV7-2 and TRBJ1-4, is GAGVSQSPSNKVTEKGKDVELRCDPISGHTALYWYRQSLGQGLEFLIYFQGNSAPDKSGLPSDRFSAERTGGSVSTLTIQRTQQEDSAVYLCASSGKGDAAKLFFGSGTQLSVL.

This sequence joins TRBV18 and TRBJ2-6; D is perhaps TRBD2 (5 bases). Germline CDR1 reads KGHSH; CDR2 reads LQKENI. CDR3 length: 17 residues. Trimming took off 0 bases at V and 4 bases at J, with 13 bases between the two ends. CDR3 region: CASSPPPAGKGANVLTF. CDR3 nucleotide sequence: TGTGCCAGCTCACCACCCCCGGCCGGGAAAGGGGCCAACGTCCTGACTTTC.

The V call is TRBV6-5, the J call TRBJ2-1; maybe TRBD2 (5 bases). The V gene's germline CDR1 is MNHEY and CDR2 SVGAGI. V lost 4 bases to trimming and J lost 0 bases, with 10 bases between them. The CDR3 contains 15 residues. This chain's CDR3 is CASSFVGSSYNEQFF. In DNA, the CDR3 is TGTGCCAGCAGTTTCGTAGGGAGCTCCTACAATGAGCAGTTCTTC.

The gene calls are TRBV6-2 or TRBV6-3 and TRBJ1-1, with D unresolved. There are 12 residues in the CDR3. CDR1 is MNHEY and CDR2 is SVGEGT in the germline V gene. Trimming left V 4 bases short and J 6 bases short, with 9 bases between. The CDR3 protein is CASSSLASEAFF. In DNA, the CDR3 is TGTGCCAGCAGTTCCCTGGCCTCTGAAGCTTTCTTT.

The gene calls are TRBV5-4 and TRBJ2-1; 13 nucleotides agree with TRBD2. Germline CDR1 and CDR2: SGHNT and YYREEE (reference sequence). V was pared by 0 bases and J by 6 bases, with 3 bases of the junction left unmatched. The CDR3 loop spans 16 amino acids. CDR3 nucleotides: TGTGCCAGCAGCTTGGCACGACTAGCGGGGGGCAATGAGCAGTTCTTC. It is translated as CASSLARLAGGNEQFF.

This clone appeared once. J is TRBJ2-1 and V is TRBV27; possibly TRBD2 for D (5 bases). V lost 5 bases, J lost 2 bases, and 16 bases lay in between. The germline CDR1 and CDR2 sequences are MNHEY and SMNVEV (reference sequence). The CDR3 runs to 16 residues. CDR3: CASSPREKRPYNEQFF. The CDR3 DNA follows: TGTGCCAGCAGTCCTCGGGAAAAGCGGCCCTACAATGAGCAGTTCTTC.

The rearrangement links TRBV12-5 to TRBJ2-3, with a tentative D call TRBD2 (6 bases). V dropped 5 bases and J dropped 8 bases, with 17 bases sitting between them. CDR3 length: 14 amino acids. Germline V gene data show CDR1 as LGHNT and CDR2 as FRNRAP. The CDR3 DNA follows: TGTGCTAGTGGTGGGGCGGGAAGCGGTGGTACGCAGTATTTT. It yields the protein CASGGAGSGGTQYF.

The chain employs TRBV7-2 and TRBJ1-6, with D possibly matching TRBD1 (5 bases). V gave up 5 bases and J gave up 0 bases, with 17 bases separating them. The V gene's germline CDR1 is SGHTA and CDR2 FQGNSA. The CDR3 length is 18 residues. CDR3 coding DNA: TGTGCCAGCAGCCGCTGGGTGGGGCAGAGCTCCTATAATTCACCCCTCCACTTT. This translates into CASSRWVGQSSYNSPLHF.

The chain couples TRBV5-1 to TRBJ2-2; 8 bases fit TRBD2. Germline CDR1 and CDR2: SGHRS and YFSETQ. This CDR3 is 15 amino acids long. Losses at the gene ends were 7 bases for V and 5 bases for J; bases not matched to a gene: 10. The CDR3 nucleotides are TGCGCCAGCTCCGGGGGGGATGAGGCAACCGGGGAGCTGTTTTTT. Translating gives CASSGGDEATGELFF. The entire variable domain, with the rest obtained from reference TRBV5-1 and TRBJ2-2, is as follows: KAGVTQTPRYLIKTRGQQVTLSCSPISGHRSVSWYQQTPGQGLQFLFEYFSETQRNKGNFPGRFSGRQFSNSRSEMNVSTLELGDSALYLCASSGGDEATGELFFGEGSRLTVL.

The chain combines TRBV18 with TRBJ2-3; 9 bases map to TRBD1. V lost 5 bases, J lost 3 bases, and 9 bases stayed unmatched. The CDR3 has 16 residues. Germline CDR1 KGHSH, CDR2 LQKENI. This CDR3 is CASSTIAGTGTDTQYF. The CDR3 DNA follows: TGTGCCAGCTCAACGATCGCCGGGACAGGGACAGATACGCAGTATTTT.

The genes are TRBV7-8 and TRBJ1-2, with 12 positions matching TRBD1. Trimming at V came to 2 bases and at J to 1 base, leaving 8 bases not matched to a gene. This CDR3 is built from 18 residues. The germline CDR1 and CDR2 sequences are SGHVS and FQNEAQ. CDR3 bases: TGTGCCAGCAGCTTATCCGCAAGGGACAGGGGGCTTAACTATGGCTACACCTTC. Its protein is CASSLSARDRGLNYGYTF.

There are a few counts of this clone. This chain links TRBV10-1 with TRBJ1-2; TRBD1 aligns across 8 bases. The CDR3 sequence is 12 residues long. Per the germline V gene, CDR1 is WNHNN and CDR2 is SYGVQD (reference sequence). V gave up 8 bases and J gave up 8 bases; unmatched junction bases: 7. CDR3 sequence: CASVPGGRGYTF. CDR3 bases: TGCGCCAGCGTACCAGGGGGCAGGGGCTACACCTTC.